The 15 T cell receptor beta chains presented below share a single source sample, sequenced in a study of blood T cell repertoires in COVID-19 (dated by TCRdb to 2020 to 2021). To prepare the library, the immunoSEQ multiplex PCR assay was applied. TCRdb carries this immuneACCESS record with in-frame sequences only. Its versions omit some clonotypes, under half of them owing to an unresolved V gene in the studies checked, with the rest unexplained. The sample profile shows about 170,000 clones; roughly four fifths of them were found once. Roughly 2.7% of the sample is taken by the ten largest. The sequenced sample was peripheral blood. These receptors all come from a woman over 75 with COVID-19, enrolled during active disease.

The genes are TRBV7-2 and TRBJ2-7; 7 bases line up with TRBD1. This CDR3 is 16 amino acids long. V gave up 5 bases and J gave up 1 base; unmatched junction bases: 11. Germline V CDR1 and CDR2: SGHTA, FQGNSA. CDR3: CASSVRPGQLSYEQYF. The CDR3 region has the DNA TGTGCCAGCAGCGTACGTCCGGGACAGTTGTCCTACGAGCAGTACTTC.

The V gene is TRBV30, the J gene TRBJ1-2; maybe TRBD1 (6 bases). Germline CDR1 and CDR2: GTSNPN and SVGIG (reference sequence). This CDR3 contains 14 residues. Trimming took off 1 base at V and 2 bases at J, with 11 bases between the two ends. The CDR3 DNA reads TGTGCCTGGAGTGAGAACAGGGTGAACTATGGCTACACCTTC. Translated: CAWSENRVNYGYTF.

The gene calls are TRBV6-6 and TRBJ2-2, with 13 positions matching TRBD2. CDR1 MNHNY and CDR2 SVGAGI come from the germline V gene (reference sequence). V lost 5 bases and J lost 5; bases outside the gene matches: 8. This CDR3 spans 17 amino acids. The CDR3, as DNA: TGTGCCAGCAGTCCGAGGACTAGCGGGAGTGGGACCGGGGAGCTGTTTTTT. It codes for CASSPRTSGSGTGELFF.

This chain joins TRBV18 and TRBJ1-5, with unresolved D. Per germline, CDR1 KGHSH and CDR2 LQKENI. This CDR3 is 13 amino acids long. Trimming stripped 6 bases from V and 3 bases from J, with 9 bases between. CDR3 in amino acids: CASSLEANQPQHF. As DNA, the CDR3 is TGTGCCAGCTCCCTGGAGGCCAATCAGCCCCAGCATTTT.

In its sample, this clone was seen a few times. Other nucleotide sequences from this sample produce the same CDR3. The CDR3 DNA reads TGTGCCAGCAGCCCCGGGACAGGGGGCGAGACCCAGTACTTC. Translated: CASSPGTGGETQYF. The chain has TRBV11-2 and TRBJ2-5, with TRBD1 identical over 12 bases. Germline assignment: CDR1 SGHAT and CDR2 FQNNGV. The CDR3 is 14 residues long. The V gene end was trimmed by 5 bases and the J gene end by 5 bases; junction bases not matched to a gene: 3.

DNA for the CDR3: TGTGCCAGCAGTTGGACAGGGGTGGTGAACACTGAAGCTTTCTTT. Protein sequence: CASSWTGVVNTEAFF. The V and J genes are TRBV28 and TRBJ1-1; TRBD1 matches at 9 bases. V shed 4 bases and J 0 bases; nucleotides not matched to a gene: 3. This CDR3 region has 15 residues. CDR1 is MDHEN, CDR2 SYDVKM, per germline. Drawing the rest from reference TRBV28 and TRBJ1-1, the complete variable domain is DVKVTQSSRYLVKRTGEKVFLECVQDMDHENMFWYRQDPGLGLRLIYFSYDVKMKEKGDIPEGYSVSREKKERFSLILESASTNQTSMYLCASSWTGVVNTEAFFGQGTRLTVV.

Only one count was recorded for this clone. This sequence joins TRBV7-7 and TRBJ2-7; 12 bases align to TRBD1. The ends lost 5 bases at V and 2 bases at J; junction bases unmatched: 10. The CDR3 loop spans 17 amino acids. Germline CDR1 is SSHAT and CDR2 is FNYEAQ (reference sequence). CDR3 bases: TGTGCCAGCAGCCTGGGGACAGGGGGCGCGGGGACCTACGAGCAGTACTTC. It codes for CASSLGTGGAGTYEQYF.

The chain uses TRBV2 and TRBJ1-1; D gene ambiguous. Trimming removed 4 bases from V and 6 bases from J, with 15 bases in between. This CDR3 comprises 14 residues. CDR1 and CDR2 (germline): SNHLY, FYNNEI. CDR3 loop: CASSVGGHLAEAFF. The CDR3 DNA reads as TGTGCCAGCAGTGTGGGCGGGCACCTGGCTGAAGCTTTCTTT.

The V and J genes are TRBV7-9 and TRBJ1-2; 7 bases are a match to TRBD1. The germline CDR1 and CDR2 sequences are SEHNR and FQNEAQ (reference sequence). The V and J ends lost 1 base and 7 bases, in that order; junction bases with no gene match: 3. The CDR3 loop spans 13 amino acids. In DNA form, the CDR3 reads TGTGCCAGCAGCTTAGTGACAGGGCGTGGCTACACCTTC. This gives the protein CASSLVTGRGYTF.

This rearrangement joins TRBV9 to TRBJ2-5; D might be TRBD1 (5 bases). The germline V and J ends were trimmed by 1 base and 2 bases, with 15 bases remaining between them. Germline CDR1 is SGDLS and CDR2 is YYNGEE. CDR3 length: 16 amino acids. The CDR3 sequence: CASSVLAGMEQETQYF. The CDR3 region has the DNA TGTGCCAGCAGCGTATTGGCAGGGATGGAACAAGAGACCCAGTACTTC.

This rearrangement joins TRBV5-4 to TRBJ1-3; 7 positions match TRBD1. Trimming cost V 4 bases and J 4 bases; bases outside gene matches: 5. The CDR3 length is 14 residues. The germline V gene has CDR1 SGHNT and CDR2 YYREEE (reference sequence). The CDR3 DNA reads TGTGCCAGCAGCGTGACAGGGTTGGGAAACACCATATATTTT. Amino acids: CASSVTGLGNTIYF.

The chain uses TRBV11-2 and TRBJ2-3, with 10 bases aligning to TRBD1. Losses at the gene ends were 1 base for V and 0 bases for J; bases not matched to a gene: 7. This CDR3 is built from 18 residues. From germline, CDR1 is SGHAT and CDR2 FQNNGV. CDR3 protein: CASSLGDRGLLSTDTQYF. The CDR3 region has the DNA TGTGCCAGCAGCTTAGGGGACAGGGGACTCCTCAGCACAGATACGCAGTATTTT.

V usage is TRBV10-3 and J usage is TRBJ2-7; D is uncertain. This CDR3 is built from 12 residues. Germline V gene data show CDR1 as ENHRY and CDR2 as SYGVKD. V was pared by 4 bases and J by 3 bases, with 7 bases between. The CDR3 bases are TGTGCCATCAGTGTAACAGACTACGAGCAGTACTTC. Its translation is CAISVTDYEQYF.

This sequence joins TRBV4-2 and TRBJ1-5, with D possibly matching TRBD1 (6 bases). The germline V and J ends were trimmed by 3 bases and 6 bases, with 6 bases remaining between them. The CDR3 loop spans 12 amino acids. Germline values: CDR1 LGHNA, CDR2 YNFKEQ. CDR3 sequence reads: CASSQTGQPQHF. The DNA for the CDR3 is TGTGCCAGCAGCCAGACAGGTCAGCCCCAGCATTTT.

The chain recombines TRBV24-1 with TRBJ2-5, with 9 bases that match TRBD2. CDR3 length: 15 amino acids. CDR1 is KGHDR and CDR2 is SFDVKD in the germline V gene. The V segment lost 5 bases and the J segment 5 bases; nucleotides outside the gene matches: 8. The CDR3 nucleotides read TGTGCCACCAGTGGGCGGGAGGGTATCTGGGAGACCCAGTACTTC. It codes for CATSGREGIWETQYF.